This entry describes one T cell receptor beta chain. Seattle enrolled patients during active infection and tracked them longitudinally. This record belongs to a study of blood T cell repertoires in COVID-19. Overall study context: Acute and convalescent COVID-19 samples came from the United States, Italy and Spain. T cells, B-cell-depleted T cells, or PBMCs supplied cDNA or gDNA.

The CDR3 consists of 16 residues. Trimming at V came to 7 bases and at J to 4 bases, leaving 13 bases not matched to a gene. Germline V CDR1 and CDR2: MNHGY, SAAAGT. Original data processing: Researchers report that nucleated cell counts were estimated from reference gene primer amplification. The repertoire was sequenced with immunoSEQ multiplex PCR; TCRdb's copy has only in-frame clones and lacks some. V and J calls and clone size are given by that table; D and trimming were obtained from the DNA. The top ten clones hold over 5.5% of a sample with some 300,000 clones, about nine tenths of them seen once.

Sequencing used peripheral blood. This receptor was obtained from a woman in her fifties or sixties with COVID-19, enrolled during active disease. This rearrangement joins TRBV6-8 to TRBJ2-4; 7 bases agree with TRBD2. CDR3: CASTLSGTSNKNIQYF. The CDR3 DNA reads TGTGCCAGCACCCTCAGCGGGACCTCCAATAAAAACATTCAGTACTTC.